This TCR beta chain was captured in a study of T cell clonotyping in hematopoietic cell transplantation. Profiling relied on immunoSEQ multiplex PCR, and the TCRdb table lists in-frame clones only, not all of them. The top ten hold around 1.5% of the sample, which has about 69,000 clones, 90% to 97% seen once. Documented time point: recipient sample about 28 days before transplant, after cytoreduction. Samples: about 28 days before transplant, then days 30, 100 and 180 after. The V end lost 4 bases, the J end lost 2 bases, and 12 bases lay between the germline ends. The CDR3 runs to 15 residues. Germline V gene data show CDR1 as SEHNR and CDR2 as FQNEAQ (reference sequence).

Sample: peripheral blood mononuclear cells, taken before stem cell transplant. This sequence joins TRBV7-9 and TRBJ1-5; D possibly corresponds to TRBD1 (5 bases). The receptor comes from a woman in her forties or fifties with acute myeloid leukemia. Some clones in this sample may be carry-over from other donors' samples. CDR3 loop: CASSSRLQGNQPQHF. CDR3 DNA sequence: TGTGCCAGCAGCTCGAGGTTACAGGGCAATCAGCCCCAGCATTTT.